This T cell receptor (beta chain) was found in a study of blood T cells in healthy people across ages. Concerning this clonotype itself: A junction boundary mismatches the germline segment, possibly from a read error.

Alongside a J-beta primer mix, a sample-barcoded 5' primer served in a second PCR lasting roughly 7 to 11 cycles. In TCRdb, the 5' RACE reads were re-called with MiXCR into one record per CDR3 protein. The data show more than 500,000 distinct CDR3 sequences, about 29% seen once. Germline lookup yields CDR1 SGHTA and CDR2 FQGNSA. CDR3 length equals 12 residues. This sample was shared with a second study, whose subject was T cells of mothers and their children. That report adds: The study recruited a few healthy Caucasian mothers and their six children as donors. Sequencing got over 9 million TCR beta CDR3 reads from each mother and approximately 3 million from each child. The overlap seen between related mothers and children slightly exceeded that of unrelated pairs, though not significantly.

The sample was blood. This chain connects TRBV7-2 to TRBJ2-5, with 8 positions matching TRBD1. The receptor's source is a boy aged 2 to 9 in good health. As DNA, the CDR3 is TGTGCCAGCAGCTCCACAGGGGGTAGCAAGTTCTTC. It specifies CASSSTGGSKFF.